The 25 T cell receptor beta chains below all came from one sample that was sequenced in a study of spatial heterogeneity in lung cancer. These receptors are not linked to any known antigen. General observations from the study: Intratumoral expanded alpha and beta TCR counts were found to track tumor mutation counts.

TCRdb reprocessed the 5' RACE reads with MiXCR, giving one entry per CDR3 protein. Of some 9,800 distinct CDR3 sequences listed, roughly 50% are singletons. Time point indicated: sample taken at primary tumor resection. Sequenced here: lung tumor tissue, sampled at surgery. The receptors shown here come from a female donor with early-stage non-small cell lung cancer.

This clonotype was recorded only once. This beta chain represents an off-target read in a library built for alpha chains; its size is of limited meaning. V usage is TRBV29-1 and J usage is TRBJ2-5; D is perhaps TRBD2 (7 bases). CDR1 SQVTM and CDR2 ANQGSEA come from the germline V gene. V lost 3 bases and J lost 2, with 22 bases in between. The CDR3 is 17 amino acids. The CDR3 is CSVEGGQSATVQETQYF. As DNA, the CDR3 is TGCAGCGTTGAGGGGGGGCAGAGCGCCACAGTACAAGAGACCCAGTACTTC.

Comments on this clonotype: Because this beta chain is a stray read in a library intended to capture alpha chains, its abundance should not be given much weight. V usage is TRBV20-1 and J usage is TRBJ1-5; no firm D call. V shed 0 bases and J shed 6 bases, with 3 bases lying between them. This CDR3 spans 11 amino acids. Germline V lookup: CDR1 DFQATT, CDR2 SNEGSKA (reference sequence). The CDR3 region has the DNA TGCAGTGCTAGAGACTCTCAGCCCCAGCATTTT. Translation gives CSARDSQPQHF.

On this clonotype: The library was designed around alpha chains, so this beta chain is a stray read whose abundance carries little weight. The rearrangement joins TRBV27 to TRBJ2-5, with D unclear. In germline, CDR1 is MNHEY, CDR2 SMNVEV (reference sequence). Between the trimmed V and J ends, which lost 5 bases and 2 bases, there was a span of 18 bases. The CDR3 has 16 residues. CDR3 residues: CASSLRLSVSQETQYF. The DNA of the CDR3 is TGTGCCAGCAGTCTACGACTGAGCGTTAGTCAAGAGACCCAGTACTTC.

With regard to this clonotype: This beta chain lies outside the target of a library built for alpha chains; its clone size means little. The rearrangement joins TRBV5-1 to TRBJ2-7, with 10 bases that match TRBD2. Germline V gene data show CDR1 as SGHRS and CDR2 as YFSETQ. Germline trimming cut 1 base from V and 4 bases from J; bases unmatched to any gene: 2. The CDR3 length is 14 residues. Here the CDR3 reads CASSLTSGTYEQYF. The CDR3 DNA follows: TGCGCCAGCAGCTTGACTAGCGGGACTTACGAGCAGTACTTC.

About this clonotype itself: Within a library made for alpha chains, this beta chain is off target, and its count is uninformative. The chain carries TRBV5-1 and TRBJ1-2; D is possibly TRBD1 (5 bases). V lost 2 bases and J 0 bases, leaving 11 bases between the germline ends. CDR3 length: 15 amino acids. Germline V gene lookup returns CDR1 SGHRS and CDR2 YFSETQ. The CDR3 region is CASSLGHGTNYGYTF. CDR3 coding DNA: TGCGCCAGCAGCTTAGGACACGGAACTAACTATGGCTACACCTTC.

In its sample, this clonotype was seen a few times. As an off-target read in a library built for alpha chains, this beta chain has a frequency of little significance. The genes are TRBV5-1 and TRBJ2-1, with 7 bases aligning to TRBD1. Germline V CDR1 and CDR2: SGHRS, YFSETQ. The CDR3 covers 14 residues. V lost 0 bases, J lost 9 bases, and 6 bases stayed unmatched. For the CDR3, the DNA is TGCGCCAGCAGCTTGGCTCAGACAGGGTCTGAGCAGTTCTTC. This gives the protein CASSLAQTGSEQFF.

In regard to this clonotype: This beta chain came through as a stray read in a library set up for alpha chains, and its size says little. V and J are TRBV5-5 and TRBJ1-2; tentatively, D is TRBD1 (6 bases). CDR3 length: 14 residues. Looked up from germline, CDR1 is SGHKS and CDR2 is YYEKEE (reference sequence). Deletions cut 4 bases from V and 9 bases from J, with 19 bases between. This CDR3 reads CASSTRLDRSSYTF. The CDR3 bases are TGTGCCAGCAGCACCCGCCTGGACAGATCGAGCTACACCTTC.

This clonotype was counted a few times. This beta chain lies outside the target of a library built for alpha chains; its clone size means little. This rearrangement joins TRBV5-1 to TRBJ2-5, with TRBD2 identical over 10 bases. From germline, CDR1 is SGHRS and CDR2 YFSETQ. V lost 4 bases, J lost 6 bases, and 9 bases stayed unmatched. The CDR3 runs to 15 residues. CDR3 sequence reads: CASSLSGGASKTQYF. CDR3 DNA sequence: TGCGCCAGCAGCCTGAGCGGGGGGGCCTCAAAGACCCAGTACTTC.

A word on this clonotype: This beta chain is an unintended read in a library built for alpha chains; its size means little. This chain links TRBV11-2 with TRBJ2-5; 9 bases are a match to TRBD2. The CDR3 contains 15 residues. J was trimmed by 7 bases and V by 9 bases; bases with no gene match: 15. Germline CDR1 reads SGHAT; CDR2 reads FQNNGV. CDR3 DNA: TGTGCCAGTAGTATGGGGCTAGCGGGGCACGGGACCCAGTACTTC. Its translation: CASSMGLAGHGTQYF.

The table lists this clonotype with a few counts. Since the library was made to target alpha chains, this beta chain is a stray read and its abundance is not meaningful. The chain couples TRBV20-1 to TRBJ1-1, with TRBD1 as a possible D gene (5 bases). Germline V gene sequence: CDR1 DFQATT, CDR2 SNEGSKA (reference sequence). This CDR3 has 14 residues. V lost 6 bases to trimming and J lost 0 bases, with 14 bases between them. In nucleotides, the CDR3 is TGCAGTGCCTTAGACAGCCCAATGAACACTGAAGCTTTCTTT. It specifies CSALDSPMNTEAFF.

Only one count was recorded for this clonotype. This beta chain is an unintended read in a library built for alpha chains; its size means little. The chain employs TRBV2 and TRBJ2-3; 8 nucleotides agree with TRBD2. This CDR3 contains 14 residues. Germline CDR1 and CDR2: SNHLY and FYNNEI. V shed 5 bases, J shed 6 bases, and the junction held 7 bases outside the gene matches. CDR3 nucleotides: TGTGCCAGCAGTTCCGGGACTAGAGGGGATACGCAGTATTTT. This encodes CASSSGTRGDTQYF.

A note on this clonotype: Being off target in a library aimed at alpha chains, this beta chain has a size of little meaning. The chain uses TRBV7-2 and TRBJ1-6; possible D gene TRBD1, 5 bases. Trimming left V 5 bases short and J 16 bases short, with 18 bases between. The CDR3 runs to 13 residues. Germline CDR1 and CDR2: SGHTA and FQGNSA. The DNA for the CDR3 is TGTGCCAGCAGCCAATCTAGTGGTGACAGACTCCACTTT. It yields the protein CASSQSSGDRLHF.

On this clonotype: The library was built for alpha chains, so this beta chain is an off-target read and its size means little. CDR3 region: CASSLGGAVDTQYF. The DNA for the CDR3 is TGTGCCAGCAGCTTAGGGGGGGCCGTAGATACGCAGTATTTT. The chain employs TRBV7-2 and TRBJ2-3; tentatively, D is TRBD1 or TRBD2 (6 bases each). CDR1 SGHTA and CDR2 FQGNSA come from the germline V gene. V dropped 1 base and J dropped 5 bases, with 10 bases sitting between them. The CDR3 length is 14 residues.

Regarding this clonotype: This beta chain lies outside the target of a library built for alpha chains; its clone size means little. This chain connects TRBV18 to TRBJ2-7; D perhaps matches TRBD1 (6 bases). The CDR3 covers 16 residues. Germline lookup yields CDR1 KGHSH and CDR2 LQKENI. V dropped 5 bases and J dropped 1 base, with 18 bases sitting between them. The CDR3 region has the DNA TGTGCCAGCTCAGCTCAAGACAGGAGCCATTCCTACGAGCAGTACTTC. It codes for CASSAQDRSHSYEQYF.

Comments on this clonotype: This beta chain turned up in a library designed for alpha chains; as an off-target read, its abundance says little. The chain uses TRBV3-1 and TRBJ2-3; 10 bases are shared with TRBD2. This CDR3 spans 15 amino acids. Germline CDR1 LGHDT, CDR2 YNNKEL (reference sequence). V was clipped by 4 bases and J by 4 bases; unmatched bases: 5. This chain's CDR3 is CASSPERGGADTQYF. The CDR3, as DNA: TGTGCCAGCAGCCCGGAGCGGGGGGGAGCAGATACGCAGTATTTT.

Of note for this clonotype: Since the library was made to target alpha chains, this beta chain is a stray read and its abundance is not meaningful. J is TRBJ2-3 and V is TRBV6-1; D call uncertain. Trimming took 7 bases from V and 6 from J, leaving 8 bases between them. From germline, CDR1 is MNHNS and CDR2 SASEGT. This CDR3 has 11 residues. The CDR3 region is CASTIKDTQYF. Here the CDR3 DNA reads TGTGCCAGCACTATTAAGGATACGCAGTATTTT.

Remarks on this clonotype: For a library built for alpha chains, this beta chain is a stray read; little rests on its size. V usage is TRBV4-3 and J usage is TRBJ2-7; D is uncertain. This CDR3 has 13 amino acids. Germline values: CDR1 LGHNA, CDR2 YSLEER. Trimming took 1 base from V and 3 from J, leaving 7 bases between them. The CDR3 region has the DNA TGCGCCAGCAGCCAAGGGCAGAACTACGAGCAGTACTTC. Translation: CASSQGQNYEQYF.

This clonotype was recorded a few times. This beta chain was picked up by a library intended for alpha chains and is off target, so its count carries little meaning. The chain uses TRBV11-2 and TRBJ2-7; 8 bases match TRBD1. Unmatched junction bases numbered 8, after V lost 6 bases and J lost 4 bases. Germline V gene data show CDR1 as SGHAT and CDR2 as FQNNGV. This CDR3 region has 14 residues. The CDR3: CASRGRTGSYEQYF. CDR3 bases: TGTGCCAGCAGGGGTCGGACAGGGTCGTACGAGCAGTACTTC.

Notes on this clonotype: A library prepared for alpha chains yielded this beta chain as an off-target read; its size is of little meaning. This sequence joins TRBV20-1 and TRBJ1-5, with 8 bases lining up with TRBD1. CDR1 DFQATT and CDR2 SNEGSKA come from the germline V gene (reference sequence). Trimming cost V 1 base and J 11 bases; bases outside gene matches: 7. The CDR3 has 13 amino acids. The CDR3 loop reads CSARAPQGAAQHF. DNA of the CDR3: TGCAGTGCTAGAGCGCCCCAGGGGGCAGCCCAGCATTTT.

Regarding this clonotype: Since the library was made to target alpha chains, this beta chain is a stray read and its abundance is not meaningful. The V gene is TRBV12-3 or TRBV12-4, the J gene TRBJ2-7; D perhaps matches TRBD1 (6 bases). The CDR3 length is 14 residues. V shed 1 base and J shed 6 bases, with 13 bases lying between them. CDR3 residues: CASSLVGNRVEQYF. The CDR3 region has the DNA TGTGCCAGCAGTTTAGTTGGTAACAGGGTCGAGCAGTACTTC.

On this clonotype itself: The size of this beta chain means little, since it is a stray read in a library made for alpha chains. This rearrangement joins TRBV7-2 to TRBJ2-5, with D possibly matching TRBD1 (6 bases). With 2 bases removed from V and 6 bases from J, the gap between germline ends came to 7 bases. The length of the CDR3 is 12 residues. Germline V gene data show CDR1 as SGHTA and CDR2 as FQGNSA. In DNA, the CDR3 is TGTGCCAGCAGCTTAAGGGGGAAGACCCAGTACTTC. It yields the protein CASSLRGKTQYF.

By frequency in the sample, this clonotype is medium-sized. This beta chain turned up in a library designed for alpha chains; as an off-target read, its abundance says little. The chain has TRBV20-1 and TRBJ1-1; 7 bases map to TRBD1. Germline trimming cut 6 bases from V and 8 bases from J; bases unmatched to any gene: 3. Germline V gene data show CDR1 as DFQATT and CDR2 as SNEGSKA (reference sequence). The CDR3 is made up of 10 amino acids. CDR3 amino acids: CSARDSEAFF. DNA of the CDR3: TGCAGTGCACGGGACAGCGAAGCTTTCTTT.

In this sample, this clonotype turned up a few times. For a library built for alpha chains, this beta chain is a stray read; little rests on its size. CDR3 residues: CASSHLWGTGELFF. Here the CDR3 DNA reads TGTGCCAGCAGCCATCTCTGGGGCACCGGGGAGCTGTTTTTT. The rearrangement uses TRBV14 and TRBJ2-2; D is unresolved. The germline CDR1 and CDR2 sequences are SGHDN and FVKESK. Trimming removed 3 bases from V and 4 bases from J, with 9 bases in between. The CDR3 is 14 amino acids.

In regard to this clonotype: Little can be read into the size of this beta chain, an off-target read in a library designed for alpha chains. V and J are TRBV30 and TRBJ1-1, with D unresolved. This CDR3 spans 15 amino acids. V was trimmed by 2 bases and J by 0 bases, leaving 13 bases between them. Germline V gene lookup returns CDR1 GTSNPN and CDR2 SVGIG (reference sequence). The CDR3 is CAWSRSRAMNTEAFF. The CDR3 coding sequence is TGTGCCTGGAGTCGCTCTCGGGCCATGAACACTGAAGCTTTCTTT.

For this clonotype: Little can be read into the size of this beta chain, an off-target read in a library designed for alpha chains. J is TRBJ2-7 and V is TRBV11-2; 10 bases align to TRBD2. V lost 3 bases, J lost 3 bases, and 5 bases stayed unmatched. Germline V gene lookup returns CDR1 SGHAT and CDR2 FQNNGV. This CDR3 has 15 residues. The chain's CDR3 is CASSLSASGGYEQYF. The CDR3 region has the DNA TGTGCCAGCAGCTTGTCTGCTAGCGGGGGCTACGAGCAGTACTTC.